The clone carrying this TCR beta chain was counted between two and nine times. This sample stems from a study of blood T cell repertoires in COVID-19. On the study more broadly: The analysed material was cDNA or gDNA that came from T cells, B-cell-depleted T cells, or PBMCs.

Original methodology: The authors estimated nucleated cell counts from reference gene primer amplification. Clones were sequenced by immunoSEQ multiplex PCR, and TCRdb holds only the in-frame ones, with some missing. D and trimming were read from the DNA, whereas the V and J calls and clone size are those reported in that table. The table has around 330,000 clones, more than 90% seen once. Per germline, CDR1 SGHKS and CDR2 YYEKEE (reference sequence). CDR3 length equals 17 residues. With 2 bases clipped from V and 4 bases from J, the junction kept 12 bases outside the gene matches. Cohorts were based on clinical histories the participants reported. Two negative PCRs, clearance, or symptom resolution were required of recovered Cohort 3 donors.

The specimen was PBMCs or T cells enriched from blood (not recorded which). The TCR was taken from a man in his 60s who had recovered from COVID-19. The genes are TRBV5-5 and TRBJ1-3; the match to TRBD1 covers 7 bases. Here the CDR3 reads CASSFSSRQGSGNTIYF. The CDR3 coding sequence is TGTGCCAGCAGCTTCTCGAGCAGACAGGGATCCGGAAACACCATATATTTT.